This TCR beta chain was documented in a study of blood T cell repertoires in COVID-19. Study-wide context: The samples span acute and convalescent COVID-19 from the United States, Italy and Spain. PBMCs, B-cell-depleted T cells, or T cells were the source of the cDNA or gDNA that made up the material.

Original analysis: Amplification with reference gene primers provided the estimates of nucleated cell counts. Using immunoSEQ multiplex PCR, the repertoire was profiled, and TCRdb retains in-frame clones only, with some absent. Clonal size and the V and J genes are those of that table, whereas D and trimming came from the DNA. The table shows more than 80,000 clones, with roughly four fifths occurring only once. Trimming removed 5 bases from V and 4 bases from J; junction bases left unmatched: 12. From germline, CDR1 is SGHNT and CDR2 YENEEA. This CDR3 is 16 amino acids long. The receptor was isolated from a woman aged 60 to 75 with acute or convalescent COVID-19. Sequencing input: peripheral blood. J is TRBJ2-3 and V is TRBV11-3; 7 bases map to TRBD2. CDR3 loop: CASSPRAGRGADTQYF. In DNA, the CDR3 is TGTGCCAGCAGCCCTAGAGCGGGGAGAGGCGCAGATACGCAGTATTTT. Variable domain in full (rest from reference TRBV11-3 and TRBJ2-3): EAGVVQSPRYKIIEKKQPVAFWCNPISGHNTLYWYLQNLGQGPELLIRYENEEAVDDSQLPKDRFSAERLKGVDSTLKIQPAELGDSAVYLCASSPRAGRGADTQYFGPGTRLTVL.